This T cell receptor beta chain was recovered during a study of human T cells and chemical hapten exposure. Unique molecular identifiers were affixed to discrete cDNA molecules within the library. TCRdb passed the RACE reads through MiXCR, listing each CDR3 protein once. The sample yields 65,000 or so distinct CDR3 sequences, 5.5% to 7.5% seen once. This CDR3 spans 18 amino acids. V was pared by 3 bases and J by 1 base, with 12 bases of the junction left unmatched. Sample time point: healthy volunteer bleed at 6 weeks. Whole blood that had not been fractionated was the source of extracted total RNA. This clonotype was seen ten or more times.

Sequencing was performed on whole blood. This sequence originates from a female donor in good health. Some clones in this sample may be carry-over from other donors' samples. The gene calls are TRBV12-3 or TRBV12-4 and TRBJ2-1, with 7 bases identical to TRBD2. The CDR3 is CASSFVRASGSSYNEQFF. CDR3 in DNA: TGTGCCAGCAGTTTTGTGCGGGCTAGCGGTTCTTCCTACAATGAGCAGTTCTTC.